This TCR beta chain was recovered during a study of T cells in Graves' hyperthyroidism and ophthalmopathy. Amplification targeted TCR beta CDR3 regions from RNA transcripts. First-round RT-PCR with HTBI primers amplified the TCR CDR3 region. TCRdb ran MiXCR on the multiplex PCR reads and lists one entry per CDR3 protein. This sample has roughly 110,000 distinct CDR3 sequences, with about 17% found just once. Findings and caveats of the study: Clonotypes that were expanded in thyroid above 0.001 mostly appeared in blood too.

Diagnoses were made from clinical symptoms, serum measures (thyroxine and TRAb), thyroid ultrasound and orbital computed tomography. In this sample, this clonotype turned up many times. Its antigen is still unknown. CDR3 size: 16 residues. The V gene's germline CDR1 is LGHDT and CDR2 YNNKEL (reference sequence). The V gene end was trimmed by 0 bases and the J gene end by 5 bases; junction bases not matched to a gene: 10. The sequencing input was blood. The receptor was isolated from a woman in her forties or fifties with Graves' hyperthyroidism. V is TRBV3-1 and J is TRBJ2-7; 7 positions match TRBD2. The CDR3 loop reads CASSQESAGASDEQYF. The CDR3 DNA is TGTGCCAGCAGCCAAGAGTCGGCGGGAGCTTCCGACGAGCAGTACTTC.